The T cell receptor beta chain described here comes from a study of T cells after yellow fever vaccination. Study observations and caveats: Researchers report a weaker secondary response that nonetheless peaked faster, day 5 versus 15.

A remark on this clonotype: Its antigen remains unknown.

Germline V gives CDR1 MNHEY, CDR2 SMNVEV (reference sequence). The CDR3 consists of 13 residues. J lost 7 bases, V lost 5 bases, and 7 bases had no gene match. The 5'RACE template-switching step produced TCR cDNA and added a universal primer site and UMIs. TCRdb fed the 5' RACE reads into MiXCR, producing one record per CDR3 protein. Of under 600,000 distinct CDR3 sequences detected, just over 20% appear once; the ten largest clones hold roughly a sixth. The chain employs TRBV27 and TRBJ1-1; the match to TRBD1 covers 7 bases. The sample here was PBMCs, taken approximately 20 days after the first yellow fever vaccination. The TCR comes from a man aged 18-30 years who received the YFV17D yellow fever vaccine. For the CDR3, the DNA is TGTGCCAGCAGTCGACAGGGCTGGAATGAAGCTTTCTTT. Translated: CASSRQGWNEAFF.